This T cell receptor (beta chain) was identified during a study of siplizumab effects on memory and regulatory T cells. The assay looked at roughly 9.4 x 10^4 TCR templates in each sample. TCRdb's copy holds only in-frame clones and misses some; the assay was immunoSEQ multiplex PCR. The sample includes about 85,000 clones, approximately 95% of them seen just once. Trimming pared 0 bases from V and 4 bases from J, leaving 4 bases between. CDR3 length equals 13 residues. In germline, CDR1 is MGHRA, CDR2 YSYEKL. Whole-study findings and limits: In controls, approximately 28% of mappable alloreactive CD4+ clones were Treg-derived on average, versus about 65% with siplizumab. Siplizumab significantly reduced alloreactive sequences traceable to unstimulated CD4+ memory cells.

Only one count was recorded for this clone. Its antigen remains unidentified. Sequencing was done on a sample of CD8+ T cells sorted from blood. This TCR was sampled from a human donor in good health. The chain uses TRBV4-1 and TRBJ1-5; no clear D gene. In DNA, the CDR3 is TGCGCCAGCAGCCAAGATCGGAATCAGCCCCAGCATTTT. It translates to CASSQDRNQPQHF.